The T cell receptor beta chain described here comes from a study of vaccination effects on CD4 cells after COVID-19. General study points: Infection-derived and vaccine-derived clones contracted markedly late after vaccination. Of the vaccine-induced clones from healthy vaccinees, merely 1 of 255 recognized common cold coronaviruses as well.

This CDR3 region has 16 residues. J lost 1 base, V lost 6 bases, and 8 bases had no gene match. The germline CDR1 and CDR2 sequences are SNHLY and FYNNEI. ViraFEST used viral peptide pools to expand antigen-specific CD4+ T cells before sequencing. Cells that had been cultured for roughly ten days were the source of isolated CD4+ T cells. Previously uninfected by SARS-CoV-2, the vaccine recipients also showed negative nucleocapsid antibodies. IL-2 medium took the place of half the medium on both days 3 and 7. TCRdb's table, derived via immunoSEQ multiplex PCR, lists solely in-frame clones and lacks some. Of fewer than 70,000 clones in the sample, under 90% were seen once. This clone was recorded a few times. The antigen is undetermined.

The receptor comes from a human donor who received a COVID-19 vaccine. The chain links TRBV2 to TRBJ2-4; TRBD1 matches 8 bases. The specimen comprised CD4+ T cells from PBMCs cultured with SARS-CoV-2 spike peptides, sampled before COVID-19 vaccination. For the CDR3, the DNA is TGTGCCAGCAGAGGTGGACAGGGTAGGGCCAAAAACATTCAGTACTTC. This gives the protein CASRGGQGRAKNIQYF.